The T cell receptor (beta chain) described here comes from a study of T cells in Graves' hyperthyroidism and ophthalmopathy. About the study: Blood was drawn when the patient was first diagnosed and still untreated.

J lost 8 bases, V lost 8 bases, and 4 bases had no gene match. CDR3 length equals 12 residues. The germline V gene has CDR1 LNHDA and CDR2 SQIVND (reference sequence). Hyperthyroidism in the patients, aged 18 to 65, was newly diagnosed and under 2 months in duration. Pregnant or lactating patients were excluded, as were those with uncontrolled infection or other autoimmune disease. Diagnoses rested on clinical symptoms, serum thyroxine and TRAb, thyroid ultrasound and orbital computed tomography. TCR beta CDR3 regions were amplified from RNA. With the HTBI primer set, the TCR CDR3 went through a first round of RT-PCR. Via MiXCR, TCRdb re-called the multiplex PCR reads, giving one row per CDR3 protein. The sample holds approximately 640,000 distinct CDR3 sequences, 15% to 20% seen once.

The specimen sequenced was blood. This receptor was taken from a woman aged 30 to 39 with Graves' hyperthyroidism. The rearrangement uses TRBV19 and TRBJ2-1, with 9 bases lining up with TRBD1. CDR3 nucleotides: TGTGCCAGTGGGACAGGGAACCATGAGCAGTTCTTC. It is translated as CASGTGNHEQFF.